This T cell receptor (beta chain) was identified in a study of blood T cell repertoires in COVID-19. Study overall: The United States, Italy and Spain provided the acute and convalescent COVID-19 samples. T cells, B-cell-depleted T cells, or PBMCs provided the cDNA or gDNA that served as material.

The CDR3 totals 14 residues. Germline V gene lookup returns CDR1 SEHNR and CDR2 FQNEAQ (reference sequence). The germline V and J ends were trimmed by 1 base and 2 bases, with 8 bases remaining between them. Original analysis: The authors estimated nucleated cell counts from reference gene primer amplification. Assay used: immunoSEQ multiplex PCR; TCRdb lists only in-frame clones, some missing. For V, J and clone size, that table is used; D and trimming come from the DNA. The sample holds just under 350,000 clones, roughly 89% seen once. The sample was peripheral blood. This receptor was taken from a woman aged 18-35 years who had recovered from COVID-19. V usage is TRBV7-9 and J usage is TRBJ2-5; D gene uncertain. DNA for the CDR3: TGTGCCAGCAGCTTAGGATGGGCGCAAGAGACCCAGTACTTC. It encodes CASSLGWAQETQYF. The full variable domain, rest sourced from reference TRBV7-9 and TRBJ2-5, is DTGVSQNPRHKITKRGQNVTFRCDPISEHNRLYWYRQTLGQGPEFLTYFQNEAQLEKSRLLSDRFSAERPKGSFSTLEIQRTEQGDSAMYLCASSLGWAQETQYFGPGTRLLVL.